This TCR beta chain was retrieved from a study of T cells after yellow fever vaccination. Study as a whole: Fractions low in cell number were prepared with SMART-Seq v4 Ultra Low Input. Overall study results and limits: Most clones from primary vaccination resurfaced after the booster (96% CD4, around 91% CD8).

The study made its TCR cDNA through 5'RACE template switching. That step introduced a universal primer site along with UMIs. TCRdb reanalysed the 5' RACE reads using MiXCR and keeps one entry per CDR3 protein. The sample has some 340,000 distinct CDR3 sequences, 4.1% seen once. Details on this clonotype: Its antigen is as yet unknown.

This TCR was sampled from a man aged 18 to 35 who received the YFV17D yellow fever vaccine. The input for sequencing was PBMCs, taken 5 days after the yellow fever booster vaccination.

DNA of the CDR3: TGTGCCAGCAGCCCAGGGACGGGAATCAACACCGGGGAGCTGTTTTTT. Protein product: CASSPGTGINTGELFF. The chain is built from TRBV5-6 and TRBJ2-2; D might be TRBD1 or TRBD2, each matching 5 bases. Germline V CDR1 and CDR2: SGHDT, YYEEEE. Trimming removed 4 bases at V and 2 bases at J, with 15 bases between. CDR3 length equals 16 residues.